One and the same sample provided the 15 T cell receptor beta chains below, sequenced in a study of early T cells in non-severe SARS-CoV-2 infection. TCRdb reanalysed the 5' RACE reads using MiXCR and keeps one entry per CDR3 protein. The sample carries tens of thousands of distinct CDR3 sequences, 4.5% recorded once. Sequenced: whole blood. Receptors were obtained from an adult who was a healthcare worker with PCR-confirmed SARS-CoV-2 infection or an uninfected control (not recorded which).

This clonotype was seen a handful of times. The V and J genes are TRBV20-1 and TRBJ2-7; 9 nucleotides line up with TRBD1. Germline CDR1 is DFQATT and CDR2 is SNEGSKA (reference sequence). After removal of 4 bases from V and 0 bases from J, the junction contained 7 bases not matched to a gene. The CDR3 extends over 15 amino acids. CDR3 nucleotides: TGCAGTGCTATCGTCGGGACAGGGATCTCCTACGAGCAGTACTTC. This translates into CSAIVGTGISYEQYF.

This clonotype was picked up many times. The chain uses TRBV3-1 and TRBJ2-5; no clear D. Trimming took 4 bases from V and 4 from J, leaving 13 bases between them. Germline V gives CDR1 LGHDT, CDR2 YNNKEL (reference sequence). This CDR3 is 14 amino acids long. CDR3 DNA sequence: TGTGCCAGCAGCCCTCGACAAGCCCGAGAGACCCAGTACTTC. Its protein product is CASSPRQARETQYF.

This rearrangement joins TRBV6-2 or TRBV6-3 to TRBJ2-2; the match to TRBD1 covers 8 bases. V lost 7 bases to trimming and J lost 4 bases; unmatched junction nucleotides: 8. This CDR3 comprises 15 residues. CDR1 and CDR2 (germline): MNHEY, SVGEGT. CDR3 amino acids: CASTGQGRFTGELFF. CDR3 coding DNA: TGTGCCAGCACTGGACAGGGTCGCTTCACCGGGGAGCTGTTTTTT.

This clonotype was counted a few times. The chain links TRBV6-5 to TRBJ2-6; D not certain. The germline V and J ends were trimmed by 0 bases and 1 base, with 4 bases remaining between them. The length of the CDR3 is 15 residues. Germline V CDR1 and CDR2: MNHEY, SVGAGI. CDR3 coding DNA: TGTGCCAGCAGTTACTCGGATTCTGGGGCCAACGTCCTGACTTTC. Residues: CASSYSDSGANVLTF.

Concerning this clonotype: The limits of the CDR3 on the DNA are not certain, so only TCRdb's listed CDR3 is given. The chain joins TRBV7-5 to TRBJ2-3; TRBD2, the table's D call, lacks a check against the DNA. TRBV7-5 is a pseudogene segment. The CDR3 length equals 17 residues, ends included. The CDR3 is CISVPVPGLDGTDTQYF.

In this sample, this clonotype turned up many times. The chain has TRBV9 and TRBJ2-3; the D gene could be TRBD1 or TRBD2 (5 bases each). Trimming removed 3 bases from V and 2 bases from J, with 10 bases in between. CDR1 and CDR2 (germline): SGDLS, YYNGEE. CDR3 length equals 14 residues. The CDR3 bases are TGTGCCAGCAGCGCCGGGACCAACACAGATACGCAGTATTTT. Translated: CASSAGTNTDTQYF.

This clonotype has ten or more counts. The chain uses TRBV19 and TRBJ1-2; the D is unclear. The length of the CDR3 is 12 residues. V was pared by 9 bases and J by 8 bases, with 16 bases between. Looked up from germline, CDR1 is LNHDA and CDR2 is SQIVND (reference sequence). CDR3 in amino acids: CASTPRAGGYTF. The CDR3 DNA reads TGTGCCAGCACGCCCCGGGCGGGCGGCTACACCTTC.

In its sample, this clonotype was seen many times. The junction differs from germline at one of its ends, possibly a read error. The chain couples TRBV6-2 or TRBV6-3 to TRBJ2-3; TRBD1 matches at 8 bases. The CDR3 is made up of 11 amino acids. CDR1 is MNHEY and CDR2 is SVGEGT in the germline V gene. The CDR3 here is CASRGTGTQYF. CDR3 nucleotide sequence: TGTGCCAGCAGAGGGACAGGTACGCAGTATTTT.

A few counts support this clonotype. The chain uses TRBV5-5 and TRBJ2-5, with TRBD1 identical over 7 bases. The ends lost 4 bases at V and 1 base at J; junction bases unmatched: 4. Germline V gene lookup returns CDR1 SGHKS and CDR2 YYEKEE (reference sequence). This CDR3 spans 14 amino acids. The CDR3 here is CASSPRTGQETQYF. The CDR3 coding sequence is TGTGCCAGCAGCCCGAGGACAGGCCAAGAGACCCAGTACTTC.

In this sample, this clonotype turned up many times. V gene TRBV4-3 combines with J gene TRBJ2-5; D is ambiguous. Germline loops: CDR1 LGHNA, CDR2 YSLEER. The CDR3 has 13 residues. Trimming shortened V by 2 bases and J by 1 base, and 5 bases separated the two germline ends. CDR3 protein: CASSQHGQETQYF. CDR3 DNA sequence: TGCGCCAGCAGCCAACACGGCCAAGAGACCCAGTACTTC.

This clonotype was counted many times. The chain links TRBV5-4 to TRBJ2-2; 9 bases are shared with TRBD2. Trimming cost V 4 bases and J 0 bases; bases outside gene matches: 4. Looked up from germline, CDR1 is SGHNT and CDR2 is YYREEE (reference sequence). This CDR3 has 16 amino acids. The CDR3, as DNA: TGTGCCAGCAGCCAAAGCGGGAGGACGAACACCGGGGAGCTGTTTTTT. This codes for CASSQSGRTNTGELFF. Full variable domain (outside the CDR3, taken from reference TRBV5-4 and TRBJ2-2): ETGVTQSPTHLIKTRGQQVTLRCSSQSGHNTVSWYQQALGQGPQFIFQYYREEENGRGNFPPRFSGLQFPNYSSELNVNALELDDSALYLCASSQSGRTNTGELFFGEGSRLTVL.

Ten or more counts support this clonotype. The chain joins TRBV27 to TRBJ2-3, with TRBD1 matching over 8 bases. V lost 2 bases, J lost 6 bases, and 7 bases stayed unmatched. Germline-derived CDR1 and CDR2 are MNHEY and SMNVEV (reference sequence). The CDR3 sequence is 15 residues long. The CDR3 nucleotides read TGTGCCAGCAGTTTACATGTCAGGGGGCTTGATACGCAGTATTTT. This gives the protein CASSLHVRGLDTQYF.

There are many counts of this clonotype. This chain joins TRBV12-3 or TRBV12-4 and TRBJ1-1, with 8 bases identical to TRBD1. The CDR3 is 15 residues long. J was trimmed by 1 base and V by 6 bases; bases with no gene match: 7. The CDR3 DNA reads as TGTGCCAGCAGGAGCACAGGGGGATCGAACACTGAAGCTTTCTTT. Its protein product is CASRSTGGSNTEAFF.

The chain couples TRBV7-9 to TRBJ2-3; D is possibly TRBD2 (5 bases). V shed 4 bases and J shed 1 base, with 15 bases lying between them. CDR1 SEHNR and CDR2 FQNEAQ come from the germline V gene (reference sequence). The CDR3 extends over 16 amino acids. The CDR3 here is CASSSDTARGTDTQYF. The CDR3 DNA follows: TGTGCCAGCAGCTCCGATACAGCGCGGGGCACAGATACGCAGTATTTT.

This clonotype was observed at least ten times. The chain has TRBV2 and TRBJ1-5; D is unresolved. The CDR3 contains 12 residues. V was shortened by 6 bases and J by 1 base, with 4 bases between the two germline ends. Germline V gene data show CDR1 as SNHLY and CDR2 as FYNNEI. The CDR3 DNA sequence: TGTGCCAGCAGAGTAAGCAATCAGCCCCAGCATTTT. Its translation: CASRVSNQPQHF.